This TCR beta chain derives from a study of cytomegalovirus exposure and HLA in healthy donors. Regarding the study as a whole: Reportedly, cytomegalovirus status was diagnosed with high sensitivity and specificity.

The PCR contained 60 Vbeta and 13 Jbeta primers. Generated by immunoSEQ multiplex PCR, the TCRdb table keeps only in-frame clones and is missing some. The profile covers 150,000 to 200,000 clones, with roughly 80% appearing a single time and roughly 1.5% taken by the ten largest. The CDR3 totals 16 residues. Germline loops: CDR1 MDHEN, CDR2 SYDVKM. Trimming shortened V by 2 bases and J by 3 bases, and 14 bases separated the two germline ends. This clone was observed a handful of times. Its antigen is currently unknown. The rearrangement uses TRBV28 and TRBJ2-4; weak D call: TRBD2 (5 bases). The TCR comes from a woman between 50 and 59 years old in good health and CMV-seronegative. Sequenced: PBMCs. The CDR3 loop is CASSLRGNLGKNIQYF. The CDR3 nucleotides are TGTGCCAGCAGTTTAAGAGGGAACTTGGGCAAAAACATTCAGTACTTC.